One sample yielded the 30 T cell receptor beta chains listed below, sequenced in a study of T cells in tuberculosis. Profiled with immunoSEQ multiplex PCR; TCRdb holds only in-frame clones, not every one. The sample includes 88,000 or so clones, just over 90% of them seen just once. Sorting used thawed, overnight-rested PBMC stained with anti-CD3, a viability dye and GMM-loaded CD1B tetramer. C32 glucose monomycolate from Rhodococcus equi was loaded onto the CD1B tetramers. Sequenced: CD1b-GMM tetramer-negative cells sorted from PBMCs. The receptor source for this set is an adult woman with latent tuberculosis.

The chain recombines TRBV5-1 with TRBJ1-1; D gene ambiguous. The CDR3 runs 14 residues. Germline-derived CDR1 and CDR2 are SGHRS and YFSETQ. With 7 bases removed from V and 2 bases from J, the gap between germline ends came to 15 bases. CDR3 nucleotides: TGCGCCAGCCGCCCGGGAGGGATAAACACTGAAGCTTTCTTT. This sequence encodes CASRPGGINTEAFF.

CDR3 sequence (DNA): TGTGCCAGCAGTCCACGACAGGGGGGTAGGGCTAATGAAAAACTGTTTTTT. Translating gives CASSPRQGGRANEKLFF. The chain is built from TRBV28 and TRBJ1-4, with TRBD1 matching over 9 bases. Germline CDR1 and CDR2: MDHEN and SYDVKM. The CDR3 runs to 17 residues. Losses at the gene ends were 5 bases for V and 3 bases for J; bases not matched to a gene: 10.

The V and J genes are TRBV19 and TRBJ2-2; D is perhaps TRBD2 (5 bases). This CDR3 contains 14 residues. The V end lost 8 bases, the J end lost 1 base, and 11 bases lay between the germline ends. CDR1 and CDR2 (germline): LNHDA, SQIVND (reference sequence). CDR3 nucleotide sequence: TGTGCCAGTGGGCAACGGGGGAACACCGGGGAGCTGTTTTTT. Its translation is CASGQRGNTGELFF.

The CDR3 spells CTSSGGGDEQYF. In nucleotides, the CDR3 is TGCACCAGCAGCGGGGGGGGAGACGAGCAGTACTTC. The chain couples TRBV1 to TRBJ2-7; TRBD2 reflects the table's D call only, with no check against the DNA. TRBV1 is a listed pseudogene. The CDR3 extends over 12 amino acids.

CDR3 bases: TGTGCCAGCAGTCCGGACAGGGTGACTGAAGCTTTCTTT. This codes for CASSPDRVTEAFF. This chain links TRBV6-5 with TRBJ1-1, with TRBD1 matching over 8 bases. CDR1 is MNHEY and CDR2 is SVGAGI in the germline V gene. This CDR3 has 13 amino acids. The junction had 4 bases not matched to a gene; V was cut back by 5 bases and J by 5 bases.

V is TRBV2 and J is TRBJ2-3, with D unresolved. The germline V and J ends were trimmed by 9 bases and 9 bases, with 16 bases remaining between them. The length of the CDR3 is 12 residues. Germline CDR1 and CDR2: SNHLY and FYNNEI. The CDR3 loop reads CARRLFGLTQYF. CDR3 sequence (DNA): TGTGCCAGGAGACTTTTCGGATTAACGCAGTATTTT.

CDR3 loop: CASSEDTYGYTF. CDR3 DNA sequence: TGTGCCAGCAGTGAAGACACGTATGGCTACACCTTC. The chain carries TRBV6-1 and TRBJ1-2; D not resolved. Trimming left V 1 base short and J 5 bases short, with 5 bases between. Germline V lookup: CDR1 MNHNS, CDR2 SASEGT. The CDR3 is 12 residues long.

V is TRBV27 and J is TRBJ2-5; TRBD2 agrees at 9 bases. The CDR3 is 14 residues long. The J segment lost 3 bases and the V segment lost 5 bases, leaving 4 bases of the junction unmatched. The germline V gene encodes CDR1 MNHEY and CDR2 SMNVEV (reference sequence). The CDR3 reads CASSPGLAEETQYF. The CDR3 DNA reads as TGTGCCAGCAGTCCGGGACTAGCTGAAGAGACCCAGTACTTC.

In DNA form, the CDR3 reads TGTGCCTGGAGATCAAGAAACACCATATATTTT. Protein product: CAWRSRNTIYF. V usage is TRBV30 and J usage is TRBJ1-3; no definite D call. The germline V gene encodes CDR1 GTSNPN and CDR2 SVGIG (reference sequence). The CDR3 contains 11 residues. The ends were cut back, 3 bases at V and 5 bases at J, with 5 bases in the middle.

This clone has a single count. This sequence joins TRBV6-5 and TRBJ2-1; 7 nucleotides line up with TRBD2. The V segment lost 7 bases and the J segment 6 bases; nucleotides outside the gene matches: 9. Germline loops: CDR1 MNHEY, CDR2 SVGAGI. The CDR3 runs to 14 residues. The CDR3 DNA reads as TGTGCCAGCAAAGCGGCTAGCGGAGGCAATGAGCAGTTCTTC. It codes for CASKAASGGNEQFF.

The gene calls are TRBV7-2 and TRBJ2-3, with a tentative D call TRBD2 (5 bases). Trimming took 5 bases from V and 2 from J, leaving 14 bases between them. Germline V gene data show CDR1 as SGHTA and CDR2 as FQGNSA. The CDR3 has 15 residues. For the CDR3, the DNA is TGTGCCAGCAGCCGAGGGAGTTTAGCCACAGATACGCAGTATTTT. Translation: CASSRGSLATDTQYF.

The gene calls are TRBV19 and TRBJ2-5, with D perhaps TRBD2 (7 bases). The CDR3 totals 18 residues. From germline, CDR1 is LNHDA and CDR2 SQIVND (reference sequence). The V end was cut by 0 bases, the J end by 5 bases, with 22 bases between. In DNA, the CDR3 is TGTGCCAGTAGTATAGATCTGGAGGGGGGGAAAAATTGGGAGACCCAGTACTTC. Residues: CASSIDLEGGKNWETQYF.

The V and J genes are TRBV7-9 and TRBJ2-3; the D is unclear. CDR3 size: 15 residues. V was shortened by 1 base and J by 1 base, with 9 bases between the two germline ends. In germline, CDR1 is SEHNR, CDR2 FQNEAQ (reference sequence). The CDR3 reads CASSLGWAGTDTQYF. CDR3 DNA sequence: TGTGCCAGCAGCTTAGGGTGGGCCGGCACAGATACGCAGTATTTT.

This clone occurred once. This sequence joins TRBV5-1 and TRBJ1-6, with D tentatively TRBD1 (6 bases). Deletions cut 1 base from V and 7 bases from J, with 15 bases between. Germline loops: CDR1 SGHRS, CDR2 YFSETQ. The CDR3 spans 16 residues. The CDR3 nucleotides read TGCGCCAGCAGCTTGTTTGCGACAGGAGGAAATTCACCCCTCCACTTT. Residues: CASSLFATGGNSPLHF.

The chain is built from TRBV5-1 and TRBJ2-4; the match to TRBD1 covers 9 bases. The CDR3 sequence is 14 residues long. The J segment lost 9 bases and the V segment lost 4 bases, leaving 8 bases of the junction unmatched. Looked up from germline, CDR1 is SGHRS and CDR2 is YFSETQ. Here the CDR3 DNA reads TGCGCCAGCAGCGATCGGACAGGGGAGGTCATTCAGTACTTC. Translated, it gives CASSDRTGEVIQYF.

This chain links TRBV5-1 with TRBJ1-1; maybe TRBD1 (6 bases). The germline V gene encodes CDR1 SGHRS and CDR2 YFSETQ. This CDR3 comprises 13 residues. Trimming pared 4 bases from V and 1 base from J, leaving 8 bases between. In DNA form, the CDR3 reads TGCGCCAGCAGCAAACAGGGGAACACTGAAGCTTTCTTT. Its protein product is CASSKQGNTEAFF.

The chain employs TRBV4-1 and TRBJ2-3, with 7 bases identical to TRBD2. In germline, CDR1 is MGHRA, CDR2 YSYEKL. The V and J ends lost 0 bases and 4 bases, in that order; junction bases with no gene match: 7. There are 16 residues in the CDR3. This CDR3 reads CASSQDRLAAPDTQYF. The DNA of the CDR3 is TGCGCCAGCAGCCAAGATCGGCTAGCGGCCCCAGATACGCAGTATTTT.

The chain uses TRBV7-2 and TRBJ1-5; D may be TRBD1 (5 bases). This CDR3 is built from 15 residues. Trimming removed 1 base from V and 5 bases from J, with 12 bases in between. The germline gives CDR1 SGHTA, CDR2 FQGNSA. The CDR3 sequence is CASSLVGTGDQPQHF. In DNA form, the CDR3 reads TGTGCCAGCAGCTTAGTAGGAACGGGGGATCAGCCCCAGCATTTT.

This chain uses TRBV5-1 with TRBJ1-6, with 7 bases aligning to TRBD1. V gave up 1 base and J gave up 7 bases; unmatched junction bases: 5. The germline V gene encodes CDR1 SGHRS and CDR2 YFSETQ. The CDR3 runs to 15 residues. The CDR3 DNA reads as TGCGCCAGCAGCTTGTGGACAGGCGGCAATTCACCCCTCCACTTT. It is translated as CASSLWTGGNSPLHF. Full variable domain (remainder filled in from reference TRBV5-1 and TRBJ1-6): KAGVTQTPRYLIKTRGQQVTLSCSPISGHRSVSWYQQTPGQGLQFLFEYFSETQRNKGNFPGRFSGRQFSNSRSEMNVSTLELGDSALYLCASSLWTGGNSPLHFGNGTRLTVT.

The rearrangement joins TRBV12-5 to TRBJ2-2; D is uncertain. Germline V lookup: CDR1 LGHNT, CDR2 FRNRAP. This CDR3 region has 13 residues. Between the trimmed V and J ends, which lost 6 bases and 3 bases, there was a span of 8 bases. The CDR3 region is CASGPVYTGELFF. The CDR3 DNA reads as TGTGCTAGTGGCCCCGTCTACACCGGGGAGCTGTTTTTT.

The rearrangement joins TRBV4-1 to TRBJ1-1; the match to TRBD1 covers 7 bases. CDR1 is MGHRA and CDR2 is YSYEKL in the germline V gene. With 1 base clipped from V and 5 bases from J, the junction kept 10 bases outside the gene matches. The CDR3 runs to 16 residues. CDR3 DNA: TGCGCCAGCAGCCAAGCGGAAACAGGGGCAAAAACTGAAGCTTTCTTT. It translates to CASSQAETGAKTEAFF.

In regard to this clone: Germline and junction disagree at one end, which may indicate a read error. The chain couples TRBV11-2 to TRBJ1-2; weak D call: TRBD1 (6 bases). The CDR3 sequence is 13 residues long. CDR1 and CDR2 (germline): SGHAT, FQNNGV. The DNA of the CDR3 is TGTGCCAGCAGCGCCGGGACATACTACGGCTACACCTTC. Translating gives CASSAGTYYGYTF.

This clone was seen only once. The V gene is TRBV5-8, the J gene TRBJ2-5; TRBD2 aligns across 10 bases. The tail of the sequence fits TRBJ2-7 better, so the J call may be wrong. The CDR3 is 18 amino acids. Germline lookup yields CDR1 SGHTS and CDR2 YDEGEE. The CDR3 loop is CASSLTSGLAGGNYEQYF. CDR3 nucleotides: TGTGCCAGCAGCTTGACTAGTGGTTTAGCGGGGGGAAACTACGAGCAGTACTTC.

The chain recombines TRBV5-1 with TRBJ2-7; TRBD1 agrees at 8 bases. After removal of 7 bases from V and 4 bases from J, the junction contained 4 bases not matched to a gene. The CDR3 is 12 residues long. Germline CDR1 and CDR2: SGHRS and YFSETQ. CDR3 in DNA: TGCGCCAGCGAGGACAGGGAATACGAGCAGTACGTC. This gives the protein CASEDREYEQYV.

The genes are TRBV6-1 and TRBJ2-5; weak D call: TRBD1 (6 bases). Per the germline V gene, CDR1 is MNHNS and CDR2 is SASEGT. The CDR3 covers 15 residues. Trimming removed 4 bases from V and 2 bases from J, with 14 bases in between. The CDR3, as DNA: TGTGCCAGCAGTGCGGGACCAGGGGTTCAAGAGACCCAGTACTTC. Its translation is CASSAGPGVQETQYF.

The chain joins TRBV9 to TRBJ2-5, with a weak D call TRBD2 (6 bases). Germline V gives CDR1 SGDLS, CDR2 YYNGEE. The CDR3 runs to 13 residues. Trimming stripped 2 bases from V and 5 bases from J, with 10 bases between. The CDR3 sequence: CASSVGGTETQYF. CDR3 nucleotides: TGTGCCAGCAGCGTCGGGGGAACCGAGACCCAGTACTTC.

This clone occurred once. The chain couples TRBV10-3 to TRBJ2-7; D perhaps matches TRBD1 (6 bases). The germline CDR1 and CDR2 sequences are ENHRY and SYGVKD. There are 14 residues in the CDR3. The ends were cut back, 2 bases at V and 0 bases at J, with 8 bases in the middle. CDR3 DNA: TGTGCCATCAGTGAGACAGGGAGCTCCTACGAGCAGTACTTC. This encodes CAISETGSSYEQYF.

The chain is built from TRBV6-6 and TRBJ2-1; 8 nucleotides align to TRBD1. This CDR3 region has 15 residues. In germline, CDR1 is MNHNY, CDR2 SVGAGI (reference sequence). The V segment lost 2 bases and the J segment 9 bases; nucleotides outside the gene matches: 9. CDR3 DNA sequence: TGTGCCAGCAGTTACCAAGACAGGGGATTGGGTGAGCAGTTCTTC. Translation: CASSYQDRGLGEQFF.

V usage is TRBV5-8 and J usage is TRBJ2-3; D perhaps matches TRBD2 (6 bases). V lost 4 bases, J lost 0 bases, and 15 bases lay in between. Per germline, CDR1 SGHTS and CDR2 YDEGEE. This CDR3 contains 16 residues. The CDR3 reads CASSTPLGLSTDTQYF. The CDR3 DNA is TGTGCCAGCAGCACCCCCCTGGGACTTAGCACAGATACGCAGTATTTT.

The rearrangement links TRBV5-4 to TRBJ2-2; 8 positions agree with TRBD1. Looked up from germline, CDR1 is SGHNT and CDR2 is YYREEE (reference sequence). V lost 0 bases to trimming and J lost 8 bases; unmatched junction nucleotides: 9. The CDR3 length is 16 residues. The CDR3 here is CASSLGMQGAGGELFF. CDR3 in DNA: TGTGCCAGCAGCTTGGGGATGCAGGGGGCAGGGGGGGAGCTGTTTTTT.